The 12 T cell receptor beta chains given below trace back to one sample, sequenced in a study of shared clonotypes between healthy human individuals (dated by TCRdb to 2020 to 2021). The library was made by the immunoSEQ multiplex PCR assay. TCRdb holds this immuneACCESS table with in-frame rearrangements only. Some clones are missing; in checked studies, unresolved V genes explain under half, and the rest has no known cause. This sample holds some 2,500,000 clones; around 90% were observed only once. Approximately 0.4% of the sample rests with the top ten. The sequenced sample was naive CD4+ T cells from PBMCs. Explained via the paper, the cell subset or site label denotes: CD45RA+ positively selected. The receptors shown here come from a man between 18 and 35 years old in good health. Some clones in this sample may be carry-over from other donors' samples.

This clone was detected only once. Other DNA sequences within the sample encode an identical CDR3. The CDR3 loop reads CASSVDGNIQYF. CDR3 sequence (DNA): TGTGCCAGCAGCGTAGACGGAAACATTCAGTACTTC. This chain uses TRBV9 with TRBJ2-4, with D unclear. Germline values: CDR1 SGDLS, CDR2 YYNGEE. V shed 0 bases and J shed 6 bases, with 4 bases lying between them. The CDR3 totals 12 residues.

This CDR3 reads CASRGQGDGYTF. In nucleotides, the CDR3 is TGTGCCAGTAGAGGGCAGGGCGACGGCTACACCTTC. The chain uses TRBV19 and TRBJ1-2; the D gene is possibly TRBD1 (5 bases). V lost 6 bases and J lost 8, with 13 bases in between. The CDR3 consists of 12 residues. Germline lookup yields CDR1 LNHDA and CDR2 SQIVND (reference sequence).

CDR3 amino acids: CASSPRHGNTIYF. CDR3 coding DNA: TGTGCCAGCAGCCCCCGACACGGAAACACCATATATTTT. V gene TRBV7-2 combines with J gene TRBJ1-3; D call uncertain. Germline V lookup: CDR1 SGHTA, CDR2 FQGNSA. Trimming left V 5 bases short and J 4 bases short, with 9 bases between. CDR3 size: 13 residues.

The chain carries TRBV7-3 and TRBJ2-1; 8 bases map to TRBD2. The CDR3 totals 16 residues. V was pared by 5 bases and J by 6 bases, with 12 bases of the junction left unmatched. Germline-derived CDR1 and CDR2 are SGHTA and FQGTGA. DNA for the CDR3: TGTGCCAGCAGCCTCCAAGCGGGAGCCCCGGGCAATGAGCAGTTCTTC. Translation: CASSLQAGAPGNEQFF.

This clone was observed a few times. This rearrangement joins TRBV5-6 to TRBJ1-4; D gene ambiguous. The CDR3 has 14 residues. V was cut by 0 bases and J by 7 bases, with 10 bases left in between. CDR1 and CDR2 (germline): SGHDT, YYEEEE. CDR3 bases: TGTGCCAGCAGCTTGGACGGGCTGGGTGAAAAACTGTTTTTT. As protein: CASSLDGLGEKLFF.

The count of this clone is one. The chain carries TRBV27 and TRBJ2-3; D unclear. Trimming stripped 3 bases from V and 3 bases from J, with 13 bases between. This CDR3 has 15 residues. Germline V gene lookup returns CDR1 MNHEY and CDR2 SMNVEV (reference sequence). Here the CDR3 DNA reads TGTGCCAGCAGTTTTGTTCCCTTCGGGACAGATACGCAGTATTTT. Translation gives CASSFVPFGTDTQYF.

The chain joins TRBV5-1 to TRBJ1-2, with TRBD1 matching over 10 bases. This CDR3 has 15 amino acids. Germline V gives CDR1 SGHRS, CDR2 YFSETQ. Trimming removed 5 bases from V and 4 bases from J; junction bases left unmatched: 8. This CDR3 reads CASSRDRGGGYGYTF. CDR3 coding DNA: TGCGCCAGCAGTCGGGACAGGGGAGGGGGCTATGGCTACACCTTC.

The chain is built from TRBV7-2 and TRBJ2-3; D is possibly TRBD1 or TRBD2 (6 bases each). The CDR3 is made up of 16 amino acids. Germline V gives CDR1 SGHTA, CDR2 FQGNSA. The V end lost 1 base, the J end lost 4 bases, and 15 bases lay between the germline ends. CDR3 amino acids: CASSLGGAGHADTQYF. CDR3 DNA: TGTGCCAGCAGCTTAGGGGGGGCTGGGCACGCAGATACGCAGTATTTT.

About this clone itself: Other nucleotide sequences from this sample produce the same CDR3. The rearrangement links TRBV30 to TRBJ1-6; D is ambiguous. The CDR3 contains 15 residues. V dropped 0 bases and J dropped 0 bases, with 6 bases sitting between them. The germline V gene encodes CDR1 GTSNPN and CDR2 SVGIG (reference sequence). The CDR3 sequence is CAWSVQSSYNSPLHF. CDR3 coding DNA: TGTGCCTGGAGTGTACAGAGCTCCTATAATTCACCCCTCCACTTT. Filled out from reference TRBV30 and TRBJ1-6, the complete variable domain reads SQTIHQWPATLVQPVGSPLSLECTVEGTSNPNLYWYRQAAGRGLQLLFYSVGIGQISSEVPQNLSASRPQDRQFILSSKKLLLSDSGFYLCAWSVQSSYNSPLHFGNGTRLTVT.

This chain connects TRBV15 to TRBJ2-7; D gene ambiguous. The CDR3 loop spans 14 amino acids. In germline, CDR1 is LNHNV, CDR2 YYDKDF (reference sequence). V shed 0 bases and J shed 3 bases, with 9 bases lying between them. The CDR3 region has the DNA TGTGCCACCAGCAGAGAAAGGCACCTCTACGAGCAGTACTTC. This translates into CATSRERHLYEQYF.

This chain uses TRBV28 with TRBJ1-2; 8 bases are shared with TRBD1. V shed 2 bases and J 7 bases; nucleotides not matched to a gene: 9. The V gene's germline CDR1 is MDHEN and CDR2 SYDVKM. This CDR3 spans 15 amino acids. For the CDR3, the DNA is TGTGCCAGCAGTTTAGGGGGGACAGGCTTCTTTGGCTACACCTTC. Protein product: CASSLGGTGFFGYTF.

The CDR3 DNA sequence: TGTGCCAGCAGCCGAGGTGTCTCGGAGACCCAGTACTTC. Its translation: CASSRGVSETQYF. The J gene is TRBJ2-5, the V gene TRBV6-6; D gene uncertain. CDR1 is MNHNY, CDR2 SVGAGI, per germline (reference sequence). Trimming pared 6 bases from V and 5 bases from J, leaving 13 bases between. The CDR3 is made up of 13 amino acids.